Described below is a single T cell receptor beta chain sequence and its context. It is unclear where the CDR3 begins or ends on the DNA, so no DNA is shown, and the CDR3 is as TCRdb lists it. Ends included, the CDR3 has 17 residues. These data come from a study of blood T cell repertoires in COVID-19. In the authors' methods: Amplifying reference gene primers gave estimates of nucleated cell counts. Assay used: immunoSEQ multiplex PCR; TCRdb lists only in-frame clones, some missing. V, J and clone size were drawn from that table, and D and trimming were deduced from the DNA. The table lists hundreds of thousands of clones, around nine tenths of them singletons.

This receptor was obtained from a woman aged 40 to 49 who had recovered from COVID-19. The V and J genes are TRBV21-1 and TRBJ1-5; the table's D call of TRBD1 was not tested on the DNA. TRBV21-1 is labeled a pseudogene. The specimen sequenced was peripheral blood. The CDR3 here is CASSKGVWGQGNQPQHF.